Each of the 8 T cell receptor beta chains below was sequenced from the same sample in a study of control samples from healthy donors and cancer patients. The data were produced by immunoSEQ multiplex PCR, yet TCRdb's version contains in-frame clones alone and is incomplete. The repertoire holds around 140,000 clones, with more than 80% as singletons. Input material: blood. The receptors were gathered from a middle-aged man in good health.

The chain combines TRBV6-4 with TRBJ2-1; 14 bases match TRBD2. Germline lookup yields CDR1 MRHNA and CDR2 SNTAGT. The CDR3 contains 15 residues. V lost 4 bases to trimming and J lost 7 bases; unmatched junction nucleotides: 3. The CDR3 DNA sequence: TGTGCCAGCAGTGTGACTAGCGGGGGGGCTAATGAGCAGTTCTTC. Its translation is CASSVTSGGANEQFF.

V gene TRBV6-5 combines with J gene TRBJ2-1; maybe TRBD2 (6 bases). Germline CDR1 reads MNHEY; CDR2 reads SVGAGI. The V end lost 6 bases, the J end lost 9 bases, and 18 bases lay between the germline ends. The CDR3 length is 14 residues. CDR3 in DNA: TGTGCCAGCAGGGAGGGGAATAGTTGGGGTGAGCAGTTCTTC. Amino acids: CASREGNSWGEQFF.

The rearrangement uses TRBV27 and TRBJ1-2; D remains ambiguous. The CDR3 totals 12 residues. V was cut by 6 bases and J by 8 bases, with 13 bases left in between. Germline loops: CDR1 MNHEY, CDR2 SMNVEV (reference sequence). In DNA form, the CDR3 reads TGTGCCAGCAGGGCACCGAGAGAGGGCTACACCTTC. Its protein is CASRAPREGYTF.

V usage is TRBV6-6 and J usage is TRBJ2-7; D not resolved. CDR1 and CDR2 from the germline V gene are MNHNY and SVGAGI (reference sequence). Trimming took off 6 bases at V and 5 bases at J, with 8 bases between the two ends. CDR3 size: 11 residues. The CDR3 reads CASSTNDEQYF. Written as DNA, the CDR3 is TGTGCCAGCAGCACCAATGACGAGCAGTACTTC.

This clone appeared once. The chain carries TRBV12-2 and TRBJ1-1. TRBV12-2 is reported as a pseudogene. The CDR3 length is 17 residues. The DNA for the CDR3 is TGTGCAAGTCGCTGGGGACCTTACCCCGTAAAAGAAGGTGAAGCTTTCTTT. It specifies CASRWGPYPVKEGEAFF.

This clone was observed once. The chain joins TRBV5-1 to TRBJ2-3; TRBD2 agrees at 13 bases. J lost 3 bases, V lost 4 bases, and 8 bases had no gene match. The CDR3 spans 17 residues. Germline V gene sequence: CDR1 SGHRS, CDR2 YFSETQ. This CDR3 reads CASSRLLAGGMTDTQYF. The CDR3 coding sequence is TGCGCCAGCAGCCGACTACTAGCGGGGGGGATGACAGATACGCAGTATTTT.

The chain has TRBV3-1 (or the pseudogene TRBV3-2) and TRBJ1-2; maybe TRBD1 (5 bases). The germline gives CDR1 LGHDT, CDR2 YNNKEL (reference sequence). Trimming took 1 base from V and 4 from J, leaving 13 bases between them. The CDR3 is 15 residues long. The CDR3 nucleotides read TGTGCCAGCAGCCAAGCGACAGCCCTCATCTATGGCTACACCTTC. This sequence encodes CASSQATALIYGYTF.

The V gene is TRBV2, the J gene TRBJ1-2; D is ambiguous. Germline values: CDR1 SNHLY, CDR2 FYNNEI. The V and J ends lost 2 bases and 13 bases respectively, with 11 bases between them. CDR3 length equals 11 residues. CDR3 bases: TGTGCCAGCAGTGAATTCCAGGCGTGCACCTTC. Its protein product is CASSEFQACTF.